This is a list of T cell receptor beta chains from one sample in a study of blood T cell repertoires in COVID-19. Sequencing was performed with immunoSEQ multiplex PCR; in TCRdb, only in-frame clones are kept and a portion is missing. The data show 200,000 to 250,000 clones, more than 70% seen once. Sequences were obtained from peripheral blood. These receptors were collected from a woman of 80 years or more with acute or convalescent COVID-19. Each CDR3 is given with its conserved first and last residue. D genes are given only for firm matches. Expanded clones get a size class; other rows say once, few or many, or leave the size out.

>.|TRBV4-3|.|TRBJ1-2
TGCGCCAGCAGCCAGGCGGACAGCAGGAACTATGGCTACACCTTC
CASSQADSRNYGYTF
>.|TRBV7-2|.|TRBJ1-6
TGTGCCAGCAGCCCGCGGGGGTATAATTCACCCCTCCACTTT
CASSPRGYNSPLHF
>.|TRBV9|TRBD2|TRBJ2-3
TGTGCCAGCAGCCAGGGGACTAGCGGGTTCACAGATACGCAGTATTTT
CASSQGTSGFTDTQYF
>.|TRBV11-3|.|TRBJ1-1
TGTGCCAGCAGCTTGAGCAGGATGAACACTGAAGCTTTCTTT
CASSLSRMNTEAFF
>.|TRBV12-5|.|TRBJ2-3
TGTGCTAGTGGTTCGCATGACCCCGGGGCAGATACGCAGTATTTT
CASGSHDPGADTQYF
>.|TRBV27|.|TRBJ2-5
TGTGCCAGCAGTTTCCGGGGGATCCAAGAGACCCAGTACTTC
CASSFRGIQETQYF
>.|TRBV4-2|TRBD2|TRBJ2-1
TGTGCCAGCAGCCTGGGGACTAGCGGGGGGTATGAGCAGTTCTTC
CASSLGTSGGYEQFF
>few|TRBV12-3/TRBV12-4|.|TRBJ2-7
TGTGCCAGCAGTCTGGACAGTCTGCCCAAGCAGTACTTC
CASSLDSLPKQYF
>.|TRBV6-1|.|TRBJ1-5
TGTGCCAGCAGTGAAGGAGGGAGGCCCCAGCATTTT
CASSEGGRPQHF
>.|TRBV7-6|.|TRBJ2-5
TGTGCCAGCAGCTTATGGGGGGGGGCCCAAGAGACCCAGTACTTC
CASSLWGGAQETQYF
>.|TRBV11-3|TRBD1|TRBJ1-1
TGTGCCAGCAGCTTAGATGGGGACAGGGGGTATACTGAAGCTTTCTTT
CASSLDGDRGYTEAFF
>few|TRBV2|TRBD1|TRBJ2-2
TGTGCCAGCAGTCCCCAGGGGGCCGGGGAGCTGTTTTTT
CASSPQGAGELFF
>few|TRBV6-1|.|TRBJ1-2
TGTGCCAGCAGTGAAGGCAGGGGAGTTGGCTACACCTTC
CASSEGRGVGYTF
>.|TRBV7-2|.|TRBJ2-7
TGTGCCAGCAGCTTAGTCAGGGAGCAGTACTTC
CASSLVREQYF
>.|TRBV2|.|TRBJ1-1
TGTGCCAGCAGTGTGACAGGACCACGAGGGGCTTTCTTT
CASSVTGPRGAFF
>once|TRBV19|.|TRBJ1-6
TGTGCCAGTAGTAAGGACAACTCCTATAATTCACCCCTCCACTTT
CASSKDNSYNSPLHF
>.|TRBV27|TRBD2|TRBJ2-5
TGTGCCAGCAGTGGGCTAGCGGGGGGCCCAGAGACCCAGTACTTC
CASSGLAGGPETQYF
>.|TRBV12-3/TRBV12-4|.|TRBJ1-5
TGTGCCAGCAGTTTCGGTAGCAATCAGCCCCAGCATTTT
CASSFGSNQPQHF
>.|TRBV5-1|.|TRBJ2-3
TGCGCCAGCAGCTTGGACTTCACAGATACGCAGTATTTT
CASSLDFTDTQYF
>.|TRBV4-3|.|TRBJ2-3
TGCGCCAGCAGCCAAGGTTTGGGGGGTTTCACAGATACGCAGTATTTT
CASSQGLGGFTDTQYF
>few|TRBV2|.|TRBJ2-5
TGTGCCAGCCTCCAGGACGGGGGGCCTTTTGAGACCCAGTACTTC
CASLQDGGPFETQYF
>.|TRBV12-3/TRBV12-4|.|TRBJ1-2
TGTGCCAGCAGTCCCCGCGGGGGCTTAGGCTACACCTTC
CASSPRGGLGYTF
>.|TRBV9|.|TRBJ2-3
TGTGCCAGCAGCGTACGCCCTGACAGAGATACGCAGTATTTT
CASSVRPDRDTQYF
>.|TRBV6-6|.|TRBJ1-3
TGTGCCAGCAGTTTCCGCCCGGGACAACAAAACACCATATATTTT
CASSFRPGQQNTIYF
>few|TRBV2|.|TRBJ1-2
TGTGCCAGCAGTCAAGGTGGGGGCGGCTATGGCTACACCTTC
CASSQGGGGYGYTF
>.|TRBV6-4|TRBD1|TRBJ2-4
TGTGCCAGCACTCCCCTCGGACAGGGGGCGGCCAAAAACATTCAGTACTTC
CASTPLGQGAAKNIQYF
>.|TRBV6-1|.|TRBJ1-6
TGTGCCAGCAGTGAATCAGGGCCCGGTGGTTCACCCCTCCACTTT
CASSESGPGGSPLHF
>.|TRBV27|TRBD1|TRBJ2-3
TGTGCCAGCACCGTACAGGGGGATCGGGGTACGCAGTATTTT
CASTVQGDRGTQYF
>.|TRBV12-3/TRBV12-4|.|TRBJ2-3
TGTGCCAGCAGTGGACTAACAGATACGCAGTATTTT
CASSGLTDTQYF
>.|TRBV19|TRBD1|TRBJ2-5
TGTGCCAGTAGTACTGGGACAGAAGAGACCCAGTACTTC
CASSTGTEETQYF
>.|TRBV2|.|TRBJ1-4
TGTGCCAGCAGTGGAGGGGGGGGAAACGAAAAACTGTTTTTT
CASSGGGGNEKLFF
>.|TRBV11-3|.|TRBJ1-1
TGTGCCAGCACCTTCCCGGGGGGGCAAGTTACTGAAGCTTTCTTT
CASTFPGGQVTEAFF
>.|TRBV5-4|.|TRBJ2-3
TGTGCCAGCAGCCAGGCGGGGCGGCTTAGCACAGATACGCAGTATTTT
CASSQAGRLSTDTQYF
>.|TRBV18|.|TRBJ1-5
TGTGCCAGCTCACCTCGGGGAGGGGGTTACAATCAGCCCCAGCATTTT
CASSPRGGGYNQPQHF
>.|TRBV4-3|.|TRBJ1-5
TGCGCCAGCAGCCAAGATAACACGGTCACAGGGCAACGGCCCCAGCATTTT
CASSQDNTVTGQRPQHF
>.|TRBV5-6|TRBD2|TRBJ2-5
TGTGCCAGCAGCTTCGCGACTAGCGGAAGGCAAGAGACCCAGTACTTC
CASSFATSGRQETQYF
>.|TRBV5-1|TRBD1|TRBJ1-2
TGCGCCAGCAGCTTGGATACAGGGGGCTATGGCTACACCTTC
CASSLDTGGYGYTF
>.|TRBV9|.|TRBJ1-1
TGTGCCAGCAGCGTAGTTGCGGGCTACACTGAAGCTTTCTTT
CASSVVAGYTEAFF
>.|TRBV6-4|TRBD1|TRBJ1-5
TGTGCCAGCACGGACAGGGGGAATCAGCCCCAGCATTTT
CASTDRGNQPQHF
>.|TRBV4-1|.|TRBJ1-1
TGCGCCAGCAGCCAAGTATTAGTAATGAACACTGAAGCTTTCTTT
CASSQVLVMNTEAFF
>.|TRBV30|.|TRBJ1-1
TGTGCCTGGAGTCCCCCGGGTTCCCCTGAAGCTTTCTTT
CAWSPPGSPEAFF
>few|TRBV24-1|TRBD2|TRBJ2-3
TGTGCCACCAGTCTAGCGGGGGACTCAGATACGCAGTATTTT
CATSLAGDSDTQYF
>.|TRBV11-1|TRBD1|TRBJ2-7
TGTGCCAGCAGTCGACAGGGGGACGAGCAGTACTTC
CASSRQGDEQYF
>.|TRBV29-1|.|TRBJ1-3
TGCAGCGTTGGGGGCAGCTCTGGAAACACCATATATTTT
CSVGGSSGNTIYF
>.|TRBV4-3|TRBD1|TRBJ1-6
TGCGCCAGCAGCCGGGTGGGACAGGAGAGCTCCTATAATTCACCCCTCCACTTT
CASSRVGQESSYNSPLHF
>.|TRBV7-9|.|TRBJ1-1
TGTGCCAGCAGCTCCAGGGCCACTGAAGCTTTCTTT
CASSSRATEAFF
>.|TRBV6-4|.|TRBJ2-2
TGTGCCAGGGCGGAGGAAAACACCGGGGAGCTGTTTTTT
CARAEENTGELFF
>.|TRBV4-1|.|TRBJ2-1
TGCGCCAGCAGCCAATTACCTACCCGGGAGCGCGAGCAGTTCTTC
CASSQLPTREREQFF
>.|TRBV9|.|TRBJ1-2
TGTGCCAGCAGCCCCTTTGGACAGAACTATGGCTACACCTTC
CASSPFGQNYGYTF
>.|TRBV6-5|.|TRBJ2-1
TGTGCCAGCAGTTATACAGGGCCTAAGTACAATGAGCAGTTCTTC
CASSYTGPKYNEQFF
>.|TRBV3-1/TRBV3-2|.|TRBJ1-1
TGTGCCAGCAGCCCGGCAGGGACTCTTTTGGAAGCTTTCTTT
CASSPAGTLLEAFF
>once|TRBV10-3|.|TRBJ1-1
TGTGCCATCAGTGAGTCACGGGGCACTGAAGCTTTCTTT
CAISESRGTEAFF
>.|TRBV7-9|.|TRBJ1-5
TGTGCCAGCAGCCCAGGGTTGGGGGCGAGCGGTCAGCCCCAGCATTTT
CASSPGLGASGQPQHF
>.|TRBV28|.|TRBJ1-5
TGTGCCAGCAGTTTACCCACAGAGGACTATCAGCCCCAGCATTTT
CASSLPTEDYQPQHF
>.|TRBV2|.|TRBJ1-6
TGTGCCAGCAGTGAGGGGAGGAGCTATAATTCACCCCTCCACTTT
CASSEGRSYNSPLHF
>.|TRBV7-8|.|TRBJ1-5
TGTGCCAGCAGCCCCCCTATGGCTGGCGGCGGGAGCAATCAGCCCCAGCATTTT
CASSPPMAGGGSNQPQHF
>.|TRBV30|.|TRBJ1-2
TGTGCCTGGAGTGTACGCGGCAGGGGCTATGGCTACACCTTC
CAWSVRGRGYGYTF
>.|TRBV19|.|TRBJ1-1
TGTGCCAGTAGAGGCTTACAGGGAAACACTGAAGCTTTCTTT
CASRGLQGNTEAFF